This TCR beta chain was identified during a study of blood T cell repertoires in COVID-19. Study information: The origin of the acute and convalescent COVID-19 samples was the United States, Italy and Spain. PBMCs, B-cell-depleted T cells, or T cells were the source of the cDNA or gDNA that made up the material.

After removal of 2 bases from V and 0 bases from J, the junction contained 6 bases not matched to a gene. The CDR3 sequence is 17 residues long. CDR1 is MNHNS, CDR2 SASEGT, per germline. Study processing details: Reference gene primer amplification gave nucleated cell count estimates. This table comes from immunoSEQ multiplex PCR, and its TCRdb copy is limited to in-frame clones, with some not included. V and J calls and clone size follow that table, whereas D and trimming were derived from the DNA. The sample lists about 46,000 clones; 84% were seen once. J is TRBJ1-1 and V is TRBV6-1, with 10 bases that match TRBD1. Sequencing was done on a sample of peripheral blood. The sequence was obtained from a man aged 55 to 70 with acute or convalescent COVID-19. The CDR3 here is CASSELGTGDMNTEAFF. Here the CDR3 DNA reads TGTGCCAGCAGTGAACTGGGGACAGGGGATATGAACACTGAAGCTTTCTTT.